A selection of T cell receptor beta chains follows, all from one sample in a study of response to subunit inactivated influenza vaccine. TCRdb passed the RT-PCR reads through MiXCR, listing each CDR3 protein once. The profile shows about 650,000 distinct CDR3 sequences, roughly 15% of them singletons. The sequencing here drew on PBMCs from blood, taken approximately 15 days before vaccination. These receptors came from a man aged 50-60 years who received an inactivated influenza vaccine. Both conserved end residues are part of each CDR3. Fields, in order: J gene, V gene, clone size, D gene, CDR3 DNA, CDR3 protein. D genes are given only for firm matches. Clone size is stated in some rows and not others, as once, few, many or a class when expanded.

TRBJ2-7	TRBV29-1	-	-	TGCAGCGTTGAAGCTAGGGGCGGCTCCTACGAGCAGTACTTC	CSVEARGGSYEQYF
TRBJ2-6	TRBV5-8	-	-	TGTGCCAGCAGCTTCCCAGTCTCTGGGGCCAACGTCCTGACTTTC	CASSFPVSGANVLTF
TRBJ1-5	TRBV5-1	-	TRBD1	TGCGCCAGCAGCTCAACAGGGGCGGACCAGCCCCAGCATTTT	CASSSTGADQPQHF
TRBJ2-5	TRBV7-9	few	TRBD2	TGTGCCAGCAGTCCCGGCCCGACTAGCGGAGAGACCCAGTACTTC	CASSPGPTSGETQYF
TRBJ2-1	TRBV12-3/TRBV12-4	-	-	TGTGCCAGCAGTTTATTCCAGGGTAGGAGTGATGAGCAGTTCTTC	CASSLFQGRSDEQFF
TRBJ2-5	TRBV27	-	TRBD2	TGTGCCAGCACCCCACGCGGGGGTTTTCAAGAGACCCAGTACTTC	CASTPRGGFQETQYF
TRBJ2-3	TRBV10-3	-	-	TGTGCCATCAGTGCTGGCGAAAGGGATACGCAGTATTTT	CAISAGERDTQYF
TRBJ2-7	TRBV6-1	many	TRBD1	TGTGCCAGCAGTCCAGGACAGGGTAATTTTTACGAGCAGTACTTC	CASSPGQGNFYEQYF
TRBJ2-3	TRBV5-1	few	-	TGCGCCAGCAGCTTGCTCCTAGCCCCGGATACGCAGTATTTT	CASSLLLAPDTQYF
TRBJ2-2	TRBV7-2	-	-	TGTGCCAGCAGCTTTTTTGCAAACACCGGGGAGCTGTTTTTT	CASSFFANTGELFF
TRBJ2-5	TRBV20-1	few	-	TGCAGTGCTAGAAAGAGAGAAGAGACCCAGTACTTC	CSARKREETQYF
TRBJ1-2	TRBV5-4	-	-	TGTGCCAGCAGCTTGGCGGGAACTCCTAACTATGGCTACACCTTC	CASSLAGTPNYGYTF
TRBJ2-3	TRBV9	-	-	TGTGCCAGCAGCGTAGAGGCAGGCTTTAGCACAGATACGCAGTATTTT	CASSVEAGFSTDTQYF
TRBJ2-6	TRBV2	-	TRBD1	TGTGCCAGCAGTGCACAGGGGAGATGGGCCAACGTCCTGACTTTC	CASSAQGRWANVLTF
TRBJ2-2	TRBV6-1	-	-	TGTGCCAGCAGTGAATCGGTTAGGCGCACCGGGGAGCTGTTTTTT	CASSESVRRTGELFF
TRBJ2-3	TRBV7-2	-	-	TGTGCCAGCAGAATCTGGGTCAGGGGCGCAACAGATACGCAGTATTTT	CASRIWVRGATDTQYF
TRBJ2-5	TRBV11-2	-	-	TGTGCCAGCAGCTTAGCTTCCTGGTACCCAGATGAGACCCAGTACTTC	CASSLASWYPDETQYF
TRBJ2-3	TRBV10-1	-	TRBD2	TGCGCCAGCAGTGAGTCGTTGCGGGGGAGCACAGATACGCAGTATTTT	CASSESLRGSTDTQYF
TRBJ2-3	TRBV15	-	-	TGTGCCACCAGCAGAGGGATCCGAAGGGGGGATACGCAGTATTTT	CATSRGIRRGDTQYF
TRBJ2-5	TRBV20-1	-	-	TGCAGTGCTAGACTGACGCAAAATCAAGAGACCCAGTACTTC	CSARLTQNQETQYF
TRBJ2-6	TRBV20-1	many	-	TGCAGTGCGAGAAGAGGGGCTGGGGCCAACGTCCTGACTTTC	CSARRGAGANVLTF
TRBJ2-2	TRBV12-3/TRBV12-4	few	-	TGTGCCAGCAGTTCTCCCGAACCTCTCGCCGGGGAGCTGTTTTTT	CASSSPEPLAGELFF
TRBJ1-1	TRBV5-1	many	TRBD1	TGCGCCAGCAGAAATCCCGGGACAGGGAACACTGAAGCTTTCTTT	CASRNPGTGNTEAFF
TRBJ1-1	TRBV20-1	few	-	TGCAGTGCCCCGCCAGCAGGGTACAACACTGAAGCTTTCTTT	CSAPPAGYNTEAFF
TRBJ1-1	TRBV28	few	-	TGTGCCAGCAGTTTTGGGCAGGGGCTGAGGACTGAAGCTTTCTTT	CASSFGQGLRTEAFF
TRBJ2-7	TRBV7-8	-	TRBD2	TGTGCCAGCAGCCGAACATCTAGCGGGAGGGGATACGAGCAGTACTTC	CASSRTSSGRGYEQYF
TRBJ1-4	TRBV3-1	few	-	TGTGCCAGCAGCCAATACGGTGAAAAACTGTTTTTT	CASSQYGEKLFF
TRBJ2-2	TRBV12-3/TRBV12-4	many	-	TGTGCCAGCGGGCTGGGTGTATACACCGGGGAGCTGTTTTTT	CASGLGVYTGELFF
TRBJ1-5	TRBV19	-	TRBD1	TGTGCCAGTATTCGGGACAGCTATAGCAATCAGCCCCAGCATTTT	CASIRDSYSNQPQHF
TRBJ2-2	TRBV25-1	few	-	TGTGCCAGCAGTGAGGGTACAGGGAAGACAAGCACCGGGGAGCTGTTTTTT	CASSEGTGKTSTGELFF
TRBJ1-1	TRBV20-1	-	-	TGCAGTGCTAGACCCGGAGCGATGAACACTGAAGCTTTCTTT	CSARPGAMNTEAFF
TRBJ2-1	TRBV7-9	-	TRBD2	TGTGCCAGCAGCTTAATGCGGGGGGTAGCTGAGCAGTTCTTC	CASSLMRGVAEQFF
TRBJ1-1	TRBV4-3	few	-	TGCGCCAGCAGCCAAGATCTTAAGAACCCTGAAGCTTTCTTT	CASSQDLKNPEAFF
TRBJ2-2	TRBV9	-	TRBD1	TGTGCCAGCAGCGTGGGATGGACAGGGGCTAACACCGGGGAGCTGTTTTTT	CASSVGWTGANTGELFF
TRBJ2-7	TRBV4-2	few	-	TGTGCCAGCAGCCAAGATCAGGCTAGCAGGTACGAGCAGTACTTC	CASSQDQASRYEQYF
TRBJ2-1	TRBV4-3	many	-	TGCGCCAGCAGCCAGAGGACGGTTTACAATGAGCAGTTCTTC	CASSQRTVYNEQFF
TRBJ2-7	TRBV20-1	few	TRBD2	TGCAGTGCAAGGACTAGCGGGAACCCCTACGAGCAGTACTTC	CSARTSGNPYEQYF
TRBJ2-3	TRBV10-1	few	-	TGCGCCAGCAGTGAGTTGCCGGGACTTAGTGACACAGATACGCAGTATTTT	CASSELPGLSDTDTQYF
TRBJ2-7	TRBV7-2	few	TRBD1	TGTGCCAGCAGCTCCCCGGACAGGGGGAACTACGAGCAGTACTTC	CASSSPDRGNYEQYF
TRBJ2-2	TRBV5-1	-	-	TGCGCCAGCAGCGCGATGAACACCGGGGAGCTGTTTTTT	CASSAMNTGELFF
TRBJ2-4	TRBV9	-	-	TGTGCCAGCAGCGGCGGGACAGCACCAGGCAAAAACATTCAGTACTTC	CASSGGTAPGKNIQYF
TRBJ2-7	TRBV29-1	few	TRBD2	TGCAGCGTTACTCGGACTAGCGGGAACTACGAGCAGTACTTC	CSVTRTSGNYEQYF
TRBJ2-5	TRBV28	-	TRBD1	TGTGCCAGCAGTATCCCACAGGGGATGGAGACCCAGTACTTC	CASSIPQGMETQYF
TRBJ2-1	TRBV6-2/TRBV6-3	-	TRBD2	TGTGCCACCAAGTTAACGGGAGGGCCATACAATGAGCAGTTCTTC	CATKLTGGPYNEQFF
TRBJ2-7	TRBV4-3	many	-	TGCGCCAGCAGCCAAGACTACAGCACCTACGAGCAGTACTTC	CASSQDYSTYEQYF
TRBJ2-7	TRBV4-3	-	-	TGCGCCAGCAGCCAAGAAACCCCGTCTTCTTCCTACGAGCAGTACTTC	CASSQETPSSSYEQYF
TRBJ2-7	TRBV20-1	few	-	TGCAGTGCTAGACGGATAGGGGACTACGAGCAGTACTTC	CSARRIGDYEQYF